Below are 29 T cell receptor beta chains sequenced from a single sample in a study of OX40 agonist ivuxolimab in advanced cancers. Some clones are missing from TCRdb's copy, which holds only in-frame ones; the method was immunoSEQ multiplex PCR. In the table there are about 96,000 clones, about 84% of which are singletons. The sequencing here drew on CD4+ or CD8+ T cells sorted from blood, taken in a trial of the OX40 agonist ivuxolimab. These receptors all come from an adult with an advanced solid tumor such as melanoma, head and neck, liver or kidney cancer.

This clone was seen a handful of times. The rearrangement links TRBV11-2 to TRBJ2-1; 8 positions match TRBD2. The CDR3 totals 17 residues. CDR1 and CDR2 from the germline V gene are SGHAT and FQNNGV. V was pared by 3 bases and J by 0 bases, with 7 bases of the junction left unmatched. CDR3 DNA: TGTGCCAGCAGCTTTTTAGCGGGATCAAGCTCCTACAATGAGCAGTTCTTC. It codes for CASSFLAGSSSYNEQFF.

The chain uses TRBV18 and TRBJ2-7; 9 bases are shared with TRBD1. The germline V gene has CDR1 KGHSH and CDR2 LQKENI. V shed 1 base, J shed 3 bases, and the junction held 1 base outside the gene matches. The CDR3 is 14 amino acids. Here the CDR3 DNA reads TGTGCCAGCTCACCACGGGACAGGGACTACGAGCAGTACTTC. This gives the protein CASSPRDRDYEQYF. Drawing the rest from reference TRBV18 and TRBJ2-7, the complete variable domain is NAGVMQNPRHLVRRRGQEARLRCSPMKGHSHVYWYRQLPEEGLKFMVYLQKENIIDESGMPKERFSAEFPKEGPSILRIQQVVRGDSAAYFCASSPRDRDYEQYFGPGTRLTVT.

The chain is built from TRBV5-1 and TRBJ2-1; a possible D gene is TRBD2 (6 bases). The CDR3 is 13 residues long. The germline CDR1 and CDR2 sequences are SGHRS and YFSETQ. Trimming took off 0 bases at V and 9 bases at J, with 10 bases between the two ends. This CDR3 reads CASSLVADGEQFF. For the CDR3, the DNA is TGCGCCAGCAGCTTGGTAGCGGATGGTGAGCAGTTCTTC.

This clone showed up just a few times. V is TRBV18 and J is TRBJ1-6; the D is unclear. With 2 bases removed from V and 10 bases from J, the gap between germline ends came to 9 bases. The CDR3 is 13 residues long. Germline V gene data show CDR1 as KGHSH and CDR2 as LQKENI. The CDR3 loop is CASSPSRGSPLHF. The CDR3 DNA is TGTGCCAGCTCACCATCGCGGGGATCACCCCTCCACTTT.

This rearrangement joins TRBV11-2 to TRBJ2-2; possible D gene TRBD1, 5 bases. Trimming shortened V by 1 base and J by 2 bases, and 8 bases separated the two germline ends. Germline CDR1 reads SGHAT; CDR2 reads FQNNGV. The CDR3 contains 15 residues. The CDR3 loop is CASSLGQGNTGELFF. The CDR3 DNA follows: TGTGCCAGCAGCTTAGGTCAGGGAAACACCGGGGAGCTGTTTTTT.

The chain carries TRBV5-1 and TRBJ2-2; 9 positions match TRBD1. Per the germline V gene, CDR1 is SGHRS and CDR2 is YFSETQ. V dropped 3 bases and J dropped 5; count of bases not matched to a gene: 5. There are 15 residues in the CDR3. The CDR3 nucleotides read TGCGCCAGCAGCTCCCGGGACAGGGCTACCGGGGAGCTGTTTTTT. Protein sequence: CASSSRDRATGELFF.

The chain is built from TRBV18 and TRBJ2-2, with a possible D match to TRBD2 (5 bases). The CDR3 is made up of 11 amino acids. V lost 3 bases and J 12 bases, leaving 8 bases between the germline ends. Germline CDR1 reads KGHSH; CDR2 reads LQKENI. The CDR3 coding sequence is TGTGCCAGCTCACCTCCGGGAAAGCTGTTTTTT. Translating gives CASSPPGKLFF.

The CDR3 bases are TGTGCCAGCAGTGGGATAGGGTTGGGGGGAACTAATGAAAAACTGTTTTTT. Protein product: CASSGIGLGGTNEKLFF. The chain has TRBV2 and TRBJ1-4; tentatively, D is TRBD1 (5 bases). Trimming removed 4 bases from V and 1 base from J, with 16 bases in between. CDR1 and CDR2 from the germline V gene are SNHLY and FYNNEI. The CDR3 contains 17 residues.

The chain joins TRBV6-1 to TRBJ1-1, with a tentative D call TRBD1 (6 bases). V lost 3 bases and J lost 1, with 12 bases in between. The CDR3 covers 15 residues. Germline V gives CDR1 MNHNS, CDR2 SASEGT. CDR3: CASSEAGARNTEAFF. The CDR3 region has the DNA TGTGCCAGCAGTGAGGCGGGGGCAAGGAACACTGAAGCTTTCTTT.

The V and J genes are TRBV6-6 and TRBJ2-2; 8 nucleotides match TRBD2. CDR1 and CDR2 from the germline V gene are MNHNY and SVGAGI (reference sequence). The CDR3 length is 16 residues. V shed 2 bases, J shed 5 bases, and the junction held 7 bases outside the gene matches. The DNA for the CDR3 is TGTGCCAGCAGTTACGAGGCGGGGGGCAAGACCGGGGAGCTGTTTTTT. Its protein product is CASSYEAGGKTGELFF.

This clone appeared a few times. For the CDR3, the DNA is TGTGCCTGGAGTGGCCAACAGGGGCCCCTCCACTTT. Translated: CAWSGQQGPLHF. The chain links TRBV30 to TRBJ1-6, with 7 bases that match TRBD1. The V gene's germline CDR1 is GTSNPN and CDR2 SVGIG (reference sequence). The CDR3 totals 12 residues. V lost 1 base and J lost 13; bases outside the gene matches: 4.

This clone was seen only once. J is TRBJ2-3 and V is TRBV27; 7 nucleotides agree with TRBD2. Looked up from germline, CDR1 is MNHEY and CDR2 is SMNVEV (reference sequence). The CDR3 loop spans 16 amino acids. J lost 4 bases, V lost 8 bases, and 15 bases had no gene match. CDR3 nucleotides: TGTGCCAGCGGCCCTGGGGCGGGAGTCCCTTCAGATACGCAGTATTTT. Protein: CASGPGAGVPSDTQYF.

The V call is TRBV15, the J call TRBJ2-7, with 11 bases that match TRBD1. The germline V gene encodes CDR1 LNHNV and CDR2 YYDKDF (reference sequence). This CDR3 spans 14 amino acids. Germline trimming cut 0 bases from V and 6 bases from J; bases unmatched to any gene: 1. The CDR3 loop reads CATSREGQGVEQYF. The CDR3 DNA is TGTGCCACCAGCAGAGAGGGACAGGGGGTCGAGCAGTACTTC.

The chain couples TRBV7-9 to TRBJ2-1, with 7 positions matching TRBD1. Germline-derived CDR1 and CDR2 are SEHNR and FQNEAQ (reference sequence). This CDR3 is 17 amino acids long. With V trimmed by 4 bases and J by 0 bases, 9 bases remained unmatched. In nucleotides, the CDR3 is TGTGCCAGCAGCTCCACCACAGGGGAGAGCTCCTACAATGAGCAGTTCTTC. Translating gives CASSSTTGESSYNEQFF. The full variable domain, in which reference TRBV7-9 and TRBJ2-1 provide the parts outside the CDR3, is DTGVSQNPRHKITKRGQNVTFRCDPISEHNRLYWYRQTLGQGPEFLTYFQNEAQLEKSRLLSDRFSAERPKGSFSTLEIQRTEQGDSAMYLCASSSTTGESSYNEQFFGPGTRLTVL.

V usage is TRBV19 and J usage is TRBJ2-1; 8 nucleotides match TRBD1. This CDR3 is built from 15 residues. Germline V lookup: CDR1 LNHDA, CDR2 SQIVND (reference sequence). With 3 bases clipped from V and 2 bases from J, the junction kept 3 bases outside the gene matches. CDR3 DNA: TGTGCCAGTAGTATGCAGGGGGCAACCTACAATGAGCAGTTCTTC. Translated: CASSMQGATYNEQFF.

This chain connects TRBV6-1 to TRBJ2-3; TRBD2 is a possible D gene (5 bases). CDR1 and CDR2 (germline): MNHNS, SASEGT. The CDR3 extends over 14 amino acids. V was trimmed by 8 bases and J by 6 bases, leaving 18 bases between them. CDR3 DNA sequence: TGTGCCAGCCCGAGCCTTCCTAGCCTGGATACGCAGTATTTT. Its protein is CASPSLPSLDTQYF.

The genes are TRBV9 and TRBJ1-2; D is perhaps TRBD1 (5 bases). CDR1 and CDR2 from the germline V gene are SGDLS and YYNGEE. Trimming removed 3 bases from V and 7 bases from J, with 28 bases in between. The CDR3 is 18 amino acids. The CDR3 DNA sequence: TGTGCCAGCAGCGCTTCTGCCCTCGGGACGGCCTTTACGGGTGGCTACACCTTC. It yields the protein CASSASALGTAFTGGYTF.

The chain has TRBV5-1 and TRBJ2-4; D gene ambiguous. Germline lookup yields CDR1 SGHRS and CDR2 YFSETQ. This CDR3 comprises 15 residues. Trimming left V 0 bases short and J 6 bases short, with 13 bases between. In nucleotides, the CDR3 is TGCGCCAGCAGCTTGGGGACGGACCTCCTAAACATTCAGTACTTC. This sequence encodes CASSLGTDLLNIQYF.

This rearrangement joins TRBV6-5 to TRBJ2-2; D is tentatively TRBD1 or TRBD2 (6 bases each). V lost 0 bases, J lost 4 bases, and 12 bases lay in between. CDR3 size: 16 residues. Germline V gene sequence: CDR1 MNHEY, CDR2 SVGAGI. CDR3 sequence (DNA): TGTGCCAGCAGTTACTCGAGGGGGGCCGGCACCGGGGAGCTGTTTTTT. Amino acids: CASSYSRGAGTGELFF.

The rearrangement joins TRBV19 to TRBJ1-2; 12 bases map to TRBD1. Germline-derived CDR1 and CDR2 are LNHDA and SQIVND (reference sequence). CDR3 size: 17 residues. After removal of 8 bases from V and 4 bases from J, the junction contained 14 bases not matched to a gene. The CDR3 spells CASSLPGQGAKFYGYTF. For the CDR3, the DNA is TGTGCCAGTTCCCTACCGGGACAGGGGGCCAAATTCTATGGCTACACCTTC.

Here the CDR3 reads CASSLQGAGFEQYF. For the CDR3, the DNA is TGCGCCAGCAGCTTACAGGGGGCAGGGTTCGAGCAGTACTTC. J is TRBJ2-7 and V is TRBV4-1; 9 bases are a match to TRBD1. Trimming removed 5 bases from V and 6 bases from J; junction bases left unmatched: 8. Germline V gene data show CDR1 as MGHRA and CDR2 as YSYEKL. There are 14 residues in the CDR3.

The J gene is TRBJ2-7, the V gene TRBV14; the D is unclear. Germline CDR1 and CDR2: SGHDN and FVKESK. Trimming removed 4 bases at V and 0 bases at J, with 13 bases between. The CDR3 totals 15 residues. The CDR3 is CASSPGEGYSYEQYF. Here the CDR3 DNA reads TGTGCCAGCAGCCCAGGTGAAGGATACTCCTACGAGCAGTACTTC.

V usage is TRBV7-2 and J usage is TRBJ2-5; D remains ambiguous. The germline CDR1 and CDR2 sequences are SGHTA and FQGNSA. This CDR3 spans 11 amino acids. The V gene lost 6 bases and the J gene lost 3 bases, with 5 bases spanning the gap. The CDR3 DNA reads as TGTGCCAGCAGAAGAGAAGAGACCCAGTACTTC. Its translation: CASRREETQYF.

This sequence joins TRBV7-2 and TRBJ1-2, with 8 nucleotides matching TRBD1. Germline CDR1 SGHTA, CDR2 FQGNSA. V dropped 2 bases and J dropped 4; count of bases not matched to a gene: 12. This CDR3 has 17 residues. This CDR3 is CASSLRTGNLHVYGYTF. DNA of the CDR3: TGTGCCAGCAGCTTACGGACAGGGAACCTCCATGTCTATGGCTACACCTTC.

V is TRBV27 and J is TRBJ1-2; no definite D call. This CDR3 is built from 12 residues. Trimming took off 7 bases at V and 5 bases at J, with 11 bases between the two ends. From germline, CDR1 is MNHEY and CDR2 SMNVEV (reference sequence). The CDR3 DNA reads TGTGCCAGCACCGGACGGGGATATGGCTACACCTTC. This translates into CASTGRGYGYTF.

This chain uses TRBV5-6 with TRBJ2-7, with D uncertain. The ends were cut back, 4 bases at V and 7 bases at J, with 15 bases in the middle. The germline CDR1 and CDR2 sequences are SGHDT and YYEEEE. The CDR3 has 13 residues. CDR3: CASSPGQALEQYF. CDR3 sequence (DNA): TGTGCCAGCAGCCCCGGGCAAGCGCTGGAGCAGTACTTC.

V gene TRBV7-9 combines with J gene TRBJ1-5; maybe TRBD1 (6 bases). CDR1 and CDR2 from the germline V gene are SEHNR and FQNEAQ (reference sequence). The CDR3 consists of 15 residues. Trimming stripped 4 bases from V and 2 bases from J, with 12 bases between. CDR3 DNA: TGTGCCAGCAGCTACGACAGGTTTGGCAATCAGCCCCAGCATTTT. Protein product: CASSYDRFGNQPQHF. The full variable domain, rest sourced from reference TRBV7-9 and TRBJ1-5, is DTGVSQNPRHKITKRGQNVTFRCDPISEHNRLYWYRQTLGQGPEFLTYFQNEAQLEKSRLLSDRFSAERPKGSFSTLEIQRTEQGDSAMYLCASSYDRFGNQPQHFGDGTRLSIL.

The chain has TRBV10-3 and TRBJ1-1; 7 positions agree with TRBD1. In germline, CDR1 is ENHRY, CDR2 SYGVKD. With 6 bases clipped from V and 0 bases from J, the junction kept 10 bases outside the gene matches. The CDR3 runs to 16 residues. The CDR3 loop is CAIRRDRDLMNTEAFF. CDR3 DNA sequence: TGTGCCATCAGAAGAGACAGGGACCTCATGAACACTGAAGCTTTCTTT.

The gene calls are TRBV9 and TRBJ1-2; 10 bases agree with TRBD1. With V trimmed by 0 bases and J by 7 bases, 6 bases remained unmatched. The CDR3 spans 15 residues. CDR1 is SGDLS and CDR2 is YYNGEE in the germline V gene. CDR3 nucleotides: TGTGCCAGCAGCGTAGGAGGGACAGGGGATGGTGGCTACACCTTC. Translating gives CASSVGGTGDGGYTF.